This T cell receptor beta chain was recorded in a study of T cell responses to AZD1222 COVID-19 vaccine. The study's findings and limits: Unmutated variant regions are reportedly targeted by nearly half of spike-specific TCRs.

Generated by immunoSEQ multiplex PCR, the TCRdb table keeps only in-frame clones and is missing some. The sample lists just over 150,000 clones; over 80% were seen once. About this clone: Its antigen is currently unknown.

The CDR3 consists of 16 residues. CDR1 SQVTM and CDR2 ANQGSEA come from the germline V gene. J lost 4 bases, V lost 2 bases, and 9 bases had no gene match. This chain uses TRBV29-1 with TRBJ2-1; 9 bases are a match to TRBD1. Source: peripheral blood, taken 28 days after the second AZD1222 dose. The sequence was collected from an adult who received the AZD1222 COVID-19 vaccine. The CDR3 sequence: CSVETPGQGRYNEQFF. The DNA of the CDR3 is TGCAGCGTTGAAACGCCGGGACAGGGAAGATACAATGAGCAGTTCTTC.